These T cell receptor beta chains were read from a single sample in a study of blood T cell repertoires in COVID-19. Sequenced by immunoSEQ multiplex PCR; TCRdb stores in-frame clones only, minus some. This sample carries 180,000 or so clones, over 75% of them seen once, and the ten largest clones take approximately 9.9%. The source material was PBMCs or T cells enriched from blood (not recorded which). The source of these receptors is a man aged 50 or older who had recovered from COVID-19. Each CDR3 is given without its conserved first and last residue.

v_call: TRBV24-1; j_call: TRBJ2-1; cdr3_aa: ATSDPTIGGRNEQF
v_call: TRBV7-2; j_call: TRBJ2-7; cdr3_aa: ASSLGAGLEYEQY
v_call: TRBV6-5; j_call: TRBJ2-2; cdr3_aa: ASSLGTSGREELF
v_call: TRBV11-3; j_call: TRBJ2-2; cdr3_aa: ASSLSGVHTGELF
v_call: TRBV24-1; j_call: TRBJ2-7; cdr3_aa: ATSDLRESDEQY
v_call: TRBV28; j_call: TRBJ1-2; cdr3_aa: ASSLSGLPTGYGYT
v_call: TRBV19; j_call: TRBJ2-7; cdr3_aa: ASRPGSAGLGEQY
v_call: TRBV9; j_call: TRBJ1-5; cdr3_aa: ASSVDNGQPQH
v_call: TRBV27; j_call: TRBJ1-1; cdr3_aa: ASSVDTGGWTEAF
v_call: TRBV30; j_call: TRBJ2-1; cdr3_aa: AWSSFGPHNEQF
v_call: TRBV3-1/TRBV3-2; j_call: TRBJ2-7; cdr3_aa: ASSQETPGQRFSYEQY
v_call: TRBV3-1/TRBV3-2; j_call: TRBJ1-1; cdr3_aa: ASSRGTANTEAF
v_call: TRBV12-3/TRBV12-4; j_call: TRBJ1-2; cdr3_aa: ASSEQGIDT
v_call: TRBV27; j_call: TRBJ2-5; cdr3_aa: ASSPIVGTGGGEETQY
v_call: TRBV11-1; j_call: TRBJ1-1; cdr3_aa: ASSLGPTGSRTEAF
v_call: TRBV18; j_call: TRBJ1-3; cdr3_aa: ASSPPGPTGNTIY
v_call: TRBV14; j_call: TRBJ2-1; cdr3_aa: ASSQEGWGLADNEQF
v_call: TRBV7-2; j_call: TRBJ2-5; cdr3_aa: ASSLAVIASGGTETQY
v_call: TRBV19; j_call: TRBJ1-4; cdr3_aa: ASSMVGGNEKLF
v_call: TRBV6-5; j_call: TRBJ1-6; cdr3_aa: ASSYFRENSPLH
v_call: TRBV7-8; j_call: TRBJ1-3; cdr3_aa: ASSPRDGFSGNTIY
v_call: TRBV3-1/TRBV3-2; j_call: TRBJ2-7; cdr3_aa: ASSPSWGPSYEQY
v_call: TRBV29-1; j_call: TRBJ2-1; cdr3_aa: SAKKLARNGDEQF
v_call: TRBV7-7; j_call: TRBJ2-5; cdr3_aa: ASSAPGQQETQY
v_call: TRBV24-1; j_call: TRBJ2-2; cdr3_aa: ATSDPIPITGELF
v_call: TRBV19; j_call: TRBJ1-6; cdr3_aa: ASSTGESSYNSPLH
v_call: TRBV7-3; j_call: TRBJ1-1; cdr3_aa: ASSLETGRNTEAF
v_call: TRBV6-1; j_call: TRBJ2-5; cdr3_aa: ASSDRQGPQETQY
v_call: TRBV11-2; j_call: TRBJ2-5; cdr3_aa: ASSLDPQGTQY
v_call: TRBV15; j_call: TRBJ2-3; cdr3_aa: ATSSLQGADTQY
v_call: TRBV7-6; j_call: TRBJ1-2; cdr3_aa: ASSLAPDRGQGGGYT
v_call: TRBV24-1; j_call: TRBJ2-1; cdr3_aa: ATSDATSGHNEQF
v_call: TRBV9; j_call: TRBJ2-7; cdr3_aa: ASSVAGGLGYEQY
v_call: TRBV6-5; j_call: TRBJ2-7; cdr3_aa: ASRAVEQY
v_call: TRBV30; j_call: TRBJ1-2; cdr3_aa: AWSVLRGGGNGYT
v_call: TRBV7-3; j_call: TRBJ1-1; cdr3_aa: ASSLGTAVNTEAF
v_call: TRBV28; j_call: TRBJ1-5; cdr3_aa: ASSSTTGAVGNQPQH
v_call: TRBV6-5; j_call: TRBJ1-1; cdr3_aa: ASSYGQPTNTEAF
v_call: TRBV19; j_call: TRBJ2-3; cdr3_aa: ASSIWPGDTDTQY
v_call: TRBV7-2; j_call: TRBJ2-3; cdr3_aa: ASSLAGQGVTDTQY
v_call: TRBV7-9; j_call: TRBJ2-5; cdr3_aa: ASSFSGGVQETQY
v_call: TRBV3-1/TRBV3-2; j_call: TRBJ1-6; cdr3_aa: ASSQATAGMGAPLH
v_call: TRBV5-1; j_call: TRBJ1-2; cdr3_aa: ASSRDASNYGHT
v_call: TRBV2; j_call: TRBJ2-2; cdr3_aa: ASKYLAYTGELF
v_call: TRBV6-4; j_call: TRBJ2-2; cdr3_aa: ASLPAGLDTGELF
v_call: TRBV19; j_call: TRBJ1-5; cdr3_aa: ASTSRGLGHQPQH
v_call: TRBV5-8; j_call: TRBJ2-3; cdr3_aa: ASVDRSTDTQY
v_call: TRBV24-1; j_call: TRBJ2-3; cdr3_aa: ATSDPTGKADTQY
v_call: TRBV24-1; j_call: TRBJ2-7; cdr3_aa: ATSDSDMAQQY
v_call: TRBV27; j_call: TRBJ2-3; cdr3_aa: ASSSPRDSDTDTQY
v_call: TRBV6-5; j_call: TRBJ2-2; cdr3_aa: ASSYLDTGELF
v_call: TRBV5-1; j_call: TRBJ1-1; cdr3_aa: ASSLTRGTEAF
v_call: TRBV4-1; j_call: TRBJ2-1; cdr3_aa: ASSVGGGLYNEQF